This TCR beta chain was identified in a study of T cell responses to AZD1222 COVID-19 vaccine. The CDR3 is 14 amino acids. Looked up from germline, CDR1 is SEHNR and CDR2 is FQNEAQ (reference sequence). J was trimmed by 5 bases and V by 2 bases; bases with no gene match: 2. Profiled with immunoSEQ multiplex PCR; TCRdb holds only in-frame clones, not every one. The sample lists roughly 120,000 clones, 89% seen once, with 4.2% in the top ten. Sequences were derived from peripheral blood, sampled on day 0 of AZD1222 vaccination. The V and J genes are TRBV7-9 and TRBJ2-7, with TRBD2 identical over 11 bases. The sequence was obtained from an adult in good health. The CDR3 DNA follows: TGTGCCAGCAGCTTACTAGCGGGAGGCCACGAGCAGTACTTC. Translated: CASSLLAGGHEQYF.